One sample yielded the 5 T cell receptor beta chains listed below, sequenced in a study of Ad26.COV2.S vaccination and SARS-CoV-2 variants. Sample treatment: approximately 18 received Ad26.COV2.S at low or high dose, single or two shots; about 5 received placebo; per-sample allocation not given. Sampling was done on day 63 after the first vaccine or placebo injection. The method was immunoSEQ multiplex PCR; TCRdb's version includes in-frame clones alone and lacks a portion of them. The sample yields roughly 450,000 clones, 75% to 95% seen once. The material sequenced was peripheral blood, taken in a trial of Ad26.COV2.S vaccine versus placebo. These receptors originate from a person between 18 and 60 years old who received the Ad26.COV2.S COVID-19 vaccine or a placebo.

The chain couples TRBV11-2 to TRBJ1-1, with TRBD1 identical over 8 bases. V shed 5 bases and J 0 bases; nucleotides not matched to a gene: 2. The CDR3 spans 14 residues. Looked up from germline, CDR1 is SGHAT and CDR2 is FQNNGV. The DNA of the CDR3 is TGTGCCAGCAGCACGACAGGGGTGAACACTGAAGCTTTCTTT. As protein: CASSTTGVNTEAFF.

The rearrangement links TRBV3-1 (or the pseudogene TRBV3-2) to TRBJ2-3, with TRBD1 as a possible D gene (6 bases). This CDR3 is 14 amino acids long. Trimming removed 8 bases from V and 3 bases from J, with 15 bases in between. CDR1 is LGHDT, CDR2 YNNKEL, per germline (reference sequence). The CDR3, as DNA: TGTGCCAGCGGAACGATCAGGGGTACAGATACGCAGTATTTT. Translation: CASGTIRGTDTQYF.

CDR3 sequence reads: CASSSTGTGDHQPSSYNEQFF. The CDR3 DNA reads as TGCGCCAGCAGCTCAACCGGGACAGGGGACCATCAGCCCTCCTCCTACAATGAGCAGTTCTTC. This chain connects TRBV5-1 to TRBJ2-1, with 10 bases identical to TRBD1. The trim removed 3 bases at V and 0 bases at J, leaving 18 bases unmatched. Germline CDR1 and CDR2: SGHRS and YFSETQ. The CDR3 sequence is 21 residues long.

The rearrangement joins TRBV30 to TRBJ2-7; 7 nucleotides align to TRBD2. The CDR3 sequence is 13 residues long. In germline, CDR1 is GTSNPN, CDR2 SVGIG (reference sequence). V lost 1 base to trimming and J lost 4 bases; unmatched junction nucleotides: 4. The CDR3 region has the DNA TGTGCCTGGAGTGGGGGAGCGGGATACGAGCAGTACTTC. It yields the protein CAWSGGAGYEQYF.

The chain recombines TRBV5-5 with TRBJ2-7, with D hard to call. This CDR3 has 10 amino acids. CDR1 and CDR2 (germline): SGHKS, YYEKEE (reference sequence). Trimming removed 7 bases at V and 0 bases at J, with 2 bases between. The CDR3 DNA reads TGTGCCAGCGGCTCCTACGAGCAGTACTTC. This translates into CASGSYEQYF.